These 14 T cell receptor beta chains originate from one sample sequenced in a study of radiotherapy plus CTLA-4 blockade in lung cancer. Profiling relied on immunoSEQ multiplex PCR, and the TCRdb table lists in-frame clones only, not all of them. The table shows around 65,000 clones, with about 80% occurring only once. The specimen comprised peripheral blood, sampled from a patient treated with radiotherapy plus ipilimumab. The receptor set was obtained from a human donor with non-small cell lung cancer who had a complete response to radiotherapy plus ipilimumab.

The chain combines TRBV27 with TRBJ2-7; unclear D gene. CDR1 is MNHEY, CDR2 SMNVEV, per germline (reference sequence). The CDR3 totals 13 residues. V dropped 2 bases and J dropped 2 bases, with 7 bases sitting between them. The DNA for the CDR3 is TGTGCCAGCAGTTTAGGAGTAGCCTACGAGCAGTACTTC. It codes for CASSLGVAYEQYF.

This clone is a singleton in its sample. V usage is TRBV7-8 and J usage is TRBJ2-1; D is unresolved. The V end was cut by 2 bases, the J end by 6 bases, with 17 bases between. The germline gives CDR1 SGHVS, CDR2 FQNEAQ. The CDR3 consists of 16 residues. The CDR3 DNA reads TGTGCCAGCAGCTTATTCGGGCCCTTACCTTCCAATGAGCAGTTCTTC. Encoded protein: CASSLFGPLPSNEQFF.

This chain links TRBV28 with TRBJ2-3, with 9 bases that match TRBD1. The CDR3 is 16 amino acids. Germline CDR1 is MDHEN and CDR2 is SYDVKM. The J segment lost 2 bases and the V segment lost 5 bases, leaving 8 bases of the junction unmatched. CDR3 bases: TGTGCCAGCAGTAACCCGGGACAGGGTTTCACAGATACGCAGTATTTT. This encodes CASSNPGQGFTDTQYF.

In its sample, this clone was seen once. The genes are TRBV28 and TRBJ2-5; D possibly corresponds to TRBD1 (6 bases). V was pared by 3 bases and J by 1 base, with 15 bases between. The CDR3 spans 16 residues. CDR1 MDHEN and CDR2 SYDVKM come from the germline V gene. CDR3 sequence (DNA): TGTGCCAGCAGTTTCCGCGTCGGACAGCCCCAAGAGACCCAGTACTTC. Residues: CASSFRVGQPQETQYF. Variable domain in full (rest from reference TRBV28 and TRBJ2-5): DVKVTQSSRYLVKRTGEKVFLECVQDMDHENMFWYRQDPGLGLRLIYFSYDVKMKEKGDIPEGYSVSREKKERFSLILESASTNQTSMYLCASSFRVGQPQETQYFGPGTRLLVL.

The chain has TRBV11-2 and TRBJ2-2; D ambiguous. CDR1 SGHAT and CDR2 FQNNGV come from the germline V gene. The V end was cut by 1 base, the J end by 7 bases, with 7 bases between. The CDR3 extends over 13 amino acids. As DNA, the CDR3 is TGTGCCAGCAGCTTAGGTCCCGGCGGGGAGCTGTTTTTT. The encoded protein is CASSLGPGGELFF.

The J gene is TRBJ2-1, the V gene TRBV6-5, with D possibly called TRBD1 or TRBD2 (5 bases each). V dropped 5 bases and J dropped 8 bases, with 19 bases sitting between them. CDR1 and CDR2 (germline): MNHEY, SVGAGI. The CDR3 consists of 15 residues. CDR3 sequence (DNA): TGTGCCAGCAGTCCTACCGGGACCTCGAACGATGAGCAGTTCTTC. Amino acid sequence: CASSPTGTSNDEQFF.

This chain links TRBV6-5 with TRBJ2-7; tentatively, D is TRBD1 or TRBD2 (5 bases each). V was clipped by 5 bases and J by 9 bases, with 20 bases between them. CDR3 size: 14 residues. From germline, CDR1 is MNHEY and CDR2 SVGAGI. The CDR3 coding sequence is TGTGCCAGCAGTAAACGGGACGGCGCTATCGGGCAGTACTTC. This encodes CASSKRDGAIGQYF.

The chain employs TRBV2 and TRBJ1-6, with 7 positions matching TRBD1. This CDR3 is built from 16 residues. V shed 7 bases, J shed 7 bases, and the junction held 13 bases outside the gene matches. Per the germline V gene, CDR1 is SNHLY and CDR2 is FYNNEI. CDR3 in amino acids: CASTLRVGQTNSPLHF. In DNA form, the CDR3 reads TGTGCCAGCACCCTACGCGTGGGACAGACAAATTCACCCCTCCACTTT. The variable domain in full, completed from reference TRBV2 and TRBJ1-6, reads EPEVTQTPSHQVTQMGQEVILRCVPISNHLYFYWYRQILGQKVEFLVSFYNNEISEKSEIFDDQFSVERPDGSNFTLKIRSTKLEDSAMYFCASTLRVGQTNSPLHFGNGTRLTVT.

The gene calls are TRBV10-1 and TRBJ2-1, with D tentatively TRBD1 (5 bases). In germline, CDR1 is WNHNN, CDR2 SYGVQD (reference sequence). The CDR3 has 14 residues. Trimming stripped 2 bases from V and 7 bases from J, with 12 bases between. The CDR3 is CASSEIGPGNEQFF. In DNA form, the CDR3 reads TGCGCCAGCAGTGAGATCGGCCCAGGGAATGAGCAGTTCTTC.

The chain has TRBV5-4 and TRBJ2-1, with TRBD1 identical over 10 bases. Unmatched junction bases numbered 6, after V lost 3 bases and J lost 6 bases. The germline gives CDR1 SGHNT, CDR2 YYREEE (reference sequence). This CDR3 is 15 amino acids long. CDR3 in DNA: TGTGCCAGCAGCTCCGGGACAGGGGCGGGCAATGAGCAGTTCTTC. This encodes CASSSGTGAGNEQFF.

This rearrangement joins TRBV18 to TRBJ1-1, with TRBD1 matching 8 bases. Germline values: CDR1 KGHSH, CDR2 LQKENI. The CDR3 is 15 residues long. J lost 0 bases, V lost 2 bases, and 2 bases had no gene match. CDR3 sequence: CASSPRTGMNTEAFF. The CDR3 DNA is TGTGCCAGCTCACCAAGGACAGGGATGAACACTGAAGCTTTCTTT.

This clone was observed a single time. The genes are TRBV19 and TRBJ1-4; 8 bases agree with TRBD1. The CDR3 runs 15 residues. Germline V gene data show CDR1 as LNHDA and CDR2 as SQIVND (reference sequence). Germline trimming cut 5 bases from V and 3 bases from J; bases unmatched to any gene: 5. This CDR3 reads CASSPQGAANEKLFF. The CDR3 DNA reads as TGTGCCAGTAGTCCTCAGGGGGCAGCTAATGAAAAACTGTTTTTT.

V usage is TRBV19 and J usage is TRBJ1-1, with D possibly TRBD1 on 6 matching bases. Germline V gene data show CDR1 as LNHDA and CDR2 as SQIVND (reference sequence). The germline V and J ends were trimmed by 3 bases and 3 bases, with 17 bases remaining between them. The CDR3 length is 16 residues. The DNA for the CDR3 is TGTGCCAGTAGTATGGGGAATCAGGGGAGGTACACTGAAGCTTTCTTT. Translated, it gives CASSMGNQGRYTEAFF.

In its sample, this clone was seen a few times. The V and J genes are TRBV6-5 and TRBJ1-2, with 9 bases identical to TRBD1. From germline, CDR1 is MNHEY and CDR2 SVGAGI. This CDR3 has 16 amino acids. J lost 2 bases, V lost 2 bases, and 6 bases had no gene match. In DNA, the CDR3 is TGTGCCAGCAGTTACCGTAGGACAGGGGCAAACTATGGCTACACCTTC. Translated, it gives CASSYRRTGANYGYTF.